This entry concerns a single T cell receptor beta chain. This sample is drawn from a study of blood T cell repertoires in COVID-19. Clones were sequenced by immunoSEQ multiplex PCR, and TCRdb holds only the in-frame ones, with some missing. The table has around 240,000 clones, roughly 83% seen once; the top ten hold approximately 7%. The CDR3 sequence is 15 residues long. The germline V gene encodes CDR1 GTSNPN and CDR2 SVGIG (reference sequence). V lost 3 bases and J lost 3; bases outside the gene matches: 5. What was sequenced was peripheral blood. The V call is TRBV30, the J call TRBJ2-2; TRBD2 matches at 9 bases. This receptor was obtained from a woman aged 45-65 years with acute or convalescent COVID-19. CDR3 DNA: TGTGCCTGGAGGGGGCTAGCGGGGCACACCGGGGAGCTGTTTTTT. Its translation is CAWRGLAGHTGELFF.